The rows below give T cell receptor beta chains drawn from one sample of a study of blood T cell repertoires in COVID-19. Method: immunoSEQ multiplex PCR; TCRdb's copy keeps in-frame clones and lacks some. The repertoire holds 110,000 or so clones, with approximately 87% as singletons. Sequencing was performed on peripheral blood. The origin of the receptors is a woman aged 50 to 65 with acute or convalescent COVID-19. CDR3s leave out the opening cysteine and the closing phenylalanine or tryptophan. A D gene is named only where the DNA matches it firmly. Not every row has a clone size; where given, it reads once, few, many or a size class.

. | TRBV30 | 12 | TRBD2 | AWTRVRGDTEQY
. | TRBV30 | 11 | . | AWSPGNTGELF
. | TRBV29-1 | 11 | . | SVERGANTEAF
few | TRBV4-3 | 14 | . | ASSQELGVTNTEAF
. | TRBV25-1 | 11 | . | ASSPVGNTEAF
. | TRBV9 | 14 | . | ASSVAGSGRLYEQY
once | TRBV7-9 | 12 | TRBD1 | ASSKDRGPGGYT
. | TRBV19 | 12 | TRBD1 | ASSHTGGTDEQY
. | TRBV6-6 | 16 | TRBD1 | ASSRSQGESLNSYEQY
. | TRBV30 | 13 | TRBD1 | AWSRQGGRNEKLF
. | TRBV11-1 | 12 | . | ASSSRAAGDTQY
. | TRBV6-6 | 13 | TRBD1 | ASSYGTANNQPQH
. | TRBV29-1 | 12 | . | SVEEAFMNTEAF
. | TRBV2 | 11 | . | ANPRGMNTEAF
. | TRBV9 | 12 | . | ASNRGGSGTEAF
. | TRBV6-5 | 9 | . | ASGLNTEAF
. | TRBV30 | 12 | TRBD1 | AWSDRGINYGYT
. | TRBV11-2 | 17 | TRBD2 | ASSFDGVGLAGVQETQY
. | TRBV5-4 | 13 | . | ASSLSSAIYNEQF
. | TRBV6-5 | 12 | TRBD1 | ASRWDSGNQPQH
. | TRBV14 | 13 | . | ASSQGDRKNSPLH